Presented here are 14 T cell receptor beta chains from one specimen sequenced in a study of T cell responses to AZD1222 COVID-19 vaccine. Repertoires were generated with immunoSEQ multiplex PCR, while TCRdb's copy carries only in-frame clones and drops some. The sample holds approximately 100,000 clones; nearly 90% are singletons and the top ten take roughly 2.5%. The specimen was peripheral blood, collected 28 days after the second AZD1222 dose. Receptors originate from an adult who received the AZD1222 COVID-19 vaccine.

The CDR3 protein is CASSPTDATNEKLFF. The CDR3 DNA sequence: TGTGCCAGCAGCCCCACGGATGCAACTAATGAAAAACTGTTTTTT. This chain links TRBV7-8 with TRBJ1-4, with D unresolved. The germline CDR1 and CDR2 sequences are SGHVS and FQNEAQ. The CDR3 loop spans 15 amino acids. Between the trimmed V and J ends, which lost 5 bases and 0 bases, there was a span of 10 bases.

The chain employs TRBV30 and TRBJ1-2; 7 nucleotides align to TRBD1. CDR3 length: 13 amino acids. CDR1 is GTSNPN, CDR2 SVGIG, per germline (reference sequence). J lost 6 bases, V lost 1 base, and 5 bases had no gene match. Here the CDR3 DNA reads TGTGCCTGGAGTGAGACAGGGCTGAATGGCTACACCTTC. The encoded protein is CAWSETGLNGYTF.

The V call is TRBV4-3, the J call TRBJ1-5, with a weak D call TRBD1 (6 bases). Germline CDR1 reads LGHNA; CDR2 reads YSLEER. This CDR3 spans 14 amino acids. Trimming left V 1 base short and J 5 bases short, with 9 bases between. The chain's CDR3 is CASSQGNRDQPQHF. Here the CDR3 DNA reads TGCGCCAGCAGCCAAGGCAACAGGGATCAGCCCCAGCATTTT.

The chain recombines TRBV19 with TRBJ2-2; the D call may be TRBD1 or TRBD2 (5 bases each). The germline V gene encodes CDR1 LNHDA and CDR2 SQIVND (reference sequence). Trimming took off 1 base at V and 4 bases at J, with 13 bases between the two ends. There are 16 residues in the CDR3. CDR3 region: CASSIGTRGRTGELFF. As DNA, the CDR3 is TGTGCCAGTAGTATAGGGACCCGGGGCCGCACCGGGGAGCTGTTTTTT. The variable domain in full, with the rest retrieved from reference TRBV19 and TRBJ2-2, is DGGITQSPKYLFRKEGQNVTLSCEQNLNHDAMYWYRQDPGQGLRLIYYSQIVNDFQKGDIAEGYSVSREKKESFPLTVTSAQKNPTAFYLCASSIGTRGRTGELFFGEGSRLTVL.

The genes are TRBV19 and TRBJ1-4; possible D gene TRBD1, 5 bases. Germline CDR1 LNHDA, CDR2 SQIVND (reference sequence). This CDR3 spans 15 amino acids. V was shortened by 5 bases and J by 4 bases, with 14 bases between the two germline ends. In nucleotides, the CDR3 is TGTGCCAGTAGTCTACGACGGACAAATAATGAAAAACTGTTTTTT. It codes for CASSLRRTNNEKLFF.

This rearrangement joins TRBV30 to TRBJ2-7; the match to TRBD1 covers 10 bases. This CDR3 is 14 amino acids long. CDR1 is GTSNPN, CDR2 SVGIG, per germline (reference sequence). V lost 4 bases to trimming and J lost 6 bases; unmatched junction nucleotides: 9. The CDR3 nucleotides are TGTGCCTGGAATCTCGGACAGGGGGTGGGCGAGCAGTACTTC. This encodes CAWNLGQGVGEQYF.

The rearrangement uses TRBV10-3 and TRBJ2-3; 9 bases map to TRBD2. V lost 11 bases and J lost 3; bases outside the gene matches: 18. The germline V gene encodes CDR1 ENHRY and CDR2 SYGVKD. This CDR3 spans 17 amino acids. CDR3 in DNA: TGTGCCTCCCGATCGATCGTGCCTAGCGGGGAAACAGATACGCAGTATTTT. Translating gives CASRSIVPSGETDTQYF.

The gene calls are TRBV29-1 and TRBJ1-2, with 7 bases aligning to TRBD1. CDR1 and CDR2 from the germline V gene are SQVTM and ANQGSEA. This CDR3 is 13 amino acids long. Unmatched junction bases numbered 5, after V lost 5 bases and J lost 2 bases. The CDR3 DNA sequence: TGCAGCGTTTTTGGACAGGAAAACTATGGCTACACCTTC. Its protein product is CSVFGQENYGYTF.

This sequence joins TRBV5-8 and TRBJ2-7; 10 nucleotides align to TRBD2. The CDR3 is 14 residues long. Germline CDR1 is SGHTS and CDR2 is YDEGEE. With 3 bases clipped from V and 3 bases from J, the junction kept 3 bases outside the gene matches. The CDR3 loop is CASSWGTSDYEQYF. DNA for the CDR3: TGTGCCAGCAGCTGGGGGACTAGCGACTACGAGCAGTACTTC.

This chain links TRBV2 with TRBJ1-5, with D uncertain. CDR3 length: 11 residues. V lost 5 bases to trimming and J lost 5 bases, with 4 bases between them. Germline assignment: CDR1 SNHLY and CDR2 FYNNEI. CDR3: CASSIDQPQHF. DNA of the CDR3: TGTGCCAGCAGTATCGATCAGCCCCAGCATTTT.

The chain recombines TRBV5-5 with TRBJ1-5; 10 positions match TRBD1. CDR3 length: 17 amino acids. After removal of 5 bases from V and 0 bases from J, the junction contained 8 bases not matched to a gene. Germline values: CDR1 SGHKS, CDR2 YYEKEE (reference sequence). The CDR3 region has the DNA TGTGCCAGCAGACTCGACAGGGGGCGAAATAGCAATCAGCCCCAGCATTTT. Translated: CASRLDRGRNSNQPQHF.

The chain has TRBV28 and TRBJ1-3; TRBD1 might be the D (6 bases). Germline V CDR1 and CDR2: MDHEN, SYDVKM. The CDR3 is 14 amino acids. Trimming removed 4 bases from V and 4 bases from J, with 11 bases in between. The CDR3 reads CASSWSGEGNTIYF. Written as DNA, the CDR3 is TGTGCCAGCAGTTGGTCAGGGGAAGGAAACACCATATATTTT.

The chain carries TRBV7-6 and TRBJ1-1; D is unclear. The V end was cut by 1 base, the J end by 1 base, with 7 bases between. Germline assignment: CDR1 SGHVS and CDR2 FNYEAQ. The CDR3 consists of 14 residues. The CDR3 DNA is TGTGCCAGCAGCTTAGGGTACTCGAACACTGAAGCTTTCTTT. Protein: CASSLGYSNTEAFF.

This clone was counted a few times. The rearrangement links TRBV4-1 to TRBJ2-2; TRBD2 aligns across 7 bases. V dropped 0 bases and J dropped 4; count of bases not matched to a gene: 8. The CDR3 runs 17 residues. Germline-derived CDR1 and CDR2 are MGHRA and YSYEKL. Written as DNA, the CDR3 is TGCGCCAGCAGCCAAGATCGGGGGAGGGCGAGCACCGGGGAGCTGTTTTTT. Its translation: CASSQDRGRASTGELFF.